The 4 T cell receptor beta chains in this list originate from one sample, sequenced in a study of OX40 agonist ivuxolimab in advanced cancers. The table came from immunoSEQ multiplex PCR; TCRdb's copy has only in-frame clones and leaves some out. Among fewer than 45,000 clones, over 80% were seen once, and the ten largest hold about 7%. The sequences come from CD4+ or CD8+ T cells sorted from blood, collected in a trial of the OX40 agonist ivuxolimab. The receptors derive from an adult with an advanced solid tumor such as melanoma, head and neck, liver or kidney cancer.

This clone was counted a single time. Other DNA sequences in the same sample also yield this CDR3. This chain links TRBV7-9 with TRBJ2-1, with 10 bases aligning to TRBD2. Unmatched junction bases numbered 4, after V lost 3 bases and J lost 2 bases. Germline loops: CDR1 SEHNR, CDR2 FQNEAQ (reference sequence). This CDR3 contains 16 residues. The CDR3 sequence: CASSLALAGTYNEQFF. CDR3 DNA: TGTGCCAGCAGCTTGGCACTAGCGGGAACCTACAATGAGCAGTTCTTC.

J is TRBJ1-3 and V is TRBV7-7; perhaps TRBD1 as D (5 bases). Trimming shortened V by 3 bases and J by 0 bases, and 9 bases separated the two germline ends. The CDR3 runs 15 residues. CDR1 is SSHAT, CDR2 FNYEAQ, per germline (reference sequence). In nucleotides, the CDR3 is TGTGCCAGCAGCTTGGGGCCAGGCTCTGGAAACACCATATATTTT. It yields the protein CASSLGPGSGNTIYF. Combining the CDR3 with reference TRBV7-7 and TRBJ1-3 gives the whole variable domain GAGVSQSPRYKVTKRGQDVTLRCDPISSHATLYWYQQALGQGPEFLTYFNYEAQPDKSGLPSDRFSAERPEGSISTLTIQRTEQRDSAMYRCASSLGPGSGNTIYFGEGSWLTVV.

The V call is TRBV29-1, the J call TRBJ2-2; 7 nucleotides match TRBD2. Unmatched junction bases numbered 6, after V lost 3 bases and J lost 5 bases. The CDR3 spans 14 residues. Germline V gene data show CDR1 as SQVTM and CDR2 as ANQGSEA. The CDR3 is CSVEELASTGELFF. CDR3 sequence (DNA): TGCAGCGTTGAGGAACTAGCGTCGACCGGGGAGCTGTTTTTT.

The chain joins TRBV12-5 to TRBJ2-2; no firm D call. CDR3 length equals 11 residues. CDR1 and CDR2 (germline): LGHNT, FRNRAP. V lost 1 base and J 7 bases, leaving 1 base between the germline ends. This chain's CDR3 is CASGLDGELFF. CDR3 DNA: TGTGCTAGTGGTTTGGACGGGGAGCTGTTTTTT.